The source of this T cell receptor (beta chain) is a study of cytomegalovirus exposure and HLA in healthy donors. This table comes from immunoSEQ multiplex PCR, and its TCRdb copy is limited to in-frame clones, with some not included. The sample contains 260,000 or so clones, 85% to 90% of which appear only once. Concerning this clone itself: Its antigen is undetermined.

The V gene's germline CDR1 is MNHNS and CDR2 SASEGT. Trimming took off 8 bases at V and 0 bases at J, with 11 bases between the two ends. The CDR3 extends over 15 amino acids. Study conclusions and caveats: A few CMV-associated chains proved CMV antigen-specific in vitro. Across donors, most TCRs were seen rarely, yet some public ones were widespread.

The clonotype originates from a man between 18 and 29 years old in good health and CMV-seronegative. This chain connects TRBV6-1 to TRBJ1-6; a weak D match, TRBD1 (6 bases). The sequenced material came from PBMCs. CDR3 amino acids: CASDVGASYNSPLHF. The CDR3 region has the DNA TGTGCCAGCGATGTGGGGGCCTCCTATAATTCACCCCTCCACTTT.